What follows are 16 T cell receptor beta chains derived from one specimen sequenced in a study of PD-1 blockade in classical Hodgkin lymphoma. Regarding time point: cycle 4 day 1 (C4D1), after 5 to 7 weeks of nivolumab. The patients all showed relapse after autologous stem cell transplantation, while their brentuximab vedotin exposure varied. The data were produced by immunoSEQ multiplex PCR, yet TCRdb's version contains in-frame clones alone and is incomplete. The table has approximately 30,000 clones, about two thirds seen once. The source was peripheral blood mononuclear cells (PBMCs), collected before the fourth cycle of nivolumab. Every receptor here comes from a human donor with classical Hodgkin lymphoma.

The chain links TRBV7-9 to TRBJ2-5; D gene unclear. Trimming shortened V by 5 bases and J by 7 bases, and 11 bases separated the two germline ends. This CDR3 is built from 12 residues. Per the germline V gene, CDR1 is SEHNR and CDR2 is FQNEAQ (reference sequence). The CDR3 region has the DNA TGTGCCAGCAGCACCCAGAGTGGGACCCAGTACTTC. Its translation: CASSTQSGTQYF.

This clone was recorded a few times. The chain employs TRBV12-5 and TRBJ2-3; D possibly corresponds to TRBD2 (6 bases). The germline V gene encodes CDR1 LGHNT and CDR2 FRNRAP. The germline V and J ends were trimmed by 5 bases and 2 bases, with 17 bases remaining between them. CDR3 size: 16 residues. CDR3 in amino acids: CASGKALASLTDTQYF. In DNA form, the CDR3 reads TGTGCTAGTGGTAAAGCCCTAGCGTCACTCACAGATACGCAGTATTTT.

The gene calls are TRBV6-1 and TRBJ1-5; 11 positions match TRBD1. Germline V gives CDR1 MNHNS, CDR2 SASEGT. Trimming at V came to 4 bases and at J to 0 bases, leaving 8 bases not matched to a gene. The CDR3 is 18 amino acids. CDR3 sequence reads: CASSGGQGVRFSNQPQHF. CDR3 DNA sequence: TGTGCCAGCAGTGGGGGACAGGGGGTTCGTTTTAGCAATCAGCCCCAGCATTTT.

The chain carries TRBV7-2 and TRBJ1-5; 7 bases line up with TRBD1. The CDR3 is 15 residues long. V shed 5 bases, J shed 5 bases, and the junction held 9 bases outside the gene matches. CDR1 is SGHTA, CDR2 FQGNSA, per germline. CDR3 sequence: CASSHRQGGDQPQHF. In nucleotides, the CDR3 is TGTGCCAGCAGCCATAGACAGGGAGGAGATCAGCCCCAGCATTTT.

The V call is TRBV6-1, the J call TRBJ2-7; D is uncertain. Deletions cut 6 bases from V and 5 bases from J, with 8 bases between. Looked up from germline, CDR1 is MNHNS and CDR2 is SASEGT. The CDR3 is 11 amino acids. CDR3 coding DNA: TGTGCCAGCAGAAGCGTGGACGAGCAGTACTTC. Translating it yields CASRSVDEQYF.

The gene calls are TRBV27 and TRBJ2-7; TRBD2 is a possible D gene (6 bases). This CDR3 is 18 amino acids long. Germline V gene lookup returns CDR1 MNHEY and CDR2 SMNVEV (reference sequence). V was clipped by 2 bases and J by 2 bases, with 22 bases between them. CDR3 region: CASSLRGVGIGGTYEQYF. The CDR3 DNA sequence: TGTGCCAGCAGTTTAAGAGGGGTAGGGATAGGAGGGACCTACGAGCAGTACTTC.

This chain links TRBV2 with TRBJ2-7; D is uncertain. V was pared by 9 bases and J by 3 bases, with 9 bases between. The CDR3 runs to 11 residues. Germline V gene sequence: CDR1 SNHLY, CDR2 FYNNEI. Here the CDR3 DNA reads TGTGCCAGTGTGTGGGGCTACGAGCAGTACTTC. Residues: CASVWGYEQYF.

This clone was found once. The rearrangement links TRBV6-5 to TRBJ1-2; 10 nucleotides align to TRBD1. With 2 bases clipped from V and 6 bases from J, the junction kept 3 bases outside the gene matches. The CDR3 spans 14 residues. Germline CDR1 is MNHEY and CDR2 is SVGAGI. For the CDR3, the DNA is TGTGCCAGCAGTTACGCCGGGACAGGGGATGGCTACACCTTC. It specifies CASSYAGTGDGYTF.

This sequence joins TRBV19 and TRBJ2-5; 11 bases map to TRBD2. Germline V gene data show CDR1 as LNHDA and CDR2 as SQIVND (reference sequence). This CDR3 comprises 15 residues. Trimming took 5 bases from V and 2 from J; bases not matched to a gene: 4. Here the CDR3 DNA reads TGTGCCAGTAGTTGGGCTAGCGGGGGGCAAGAGACCCAGTACTTC. It translates to CASSWASGGQETQYF. Supplemented by reference TRBV19 and TRBJ2-5, the full variable domain reads DGGITQSPKYLFRKEGQNVTLSCEQNLNHDAMYWYRQDPGQGLRLIYYSQIVNDFQKGDIAEGYSVSREKKESFPLTVTSAQKNPTAFYLCASSWASGGQETQYFGPGTRLLVL.

A single count supports this clone. This chain connects TRBV11-1 to TRBJ1-1; 7 nucleotides line up with TRBD1. This CDR3 spans 14 amino acids. CDR1 and CDR2 (germline): SGHAT, FQDESV (reference sequence). J was trimmed by 1 base and V by 5 bases; bases with no gene match: 4. CDR3 sequence (DNA): TGTGCCAGCAGCCCGAGGACAGGGAACACTGAAGCTTTCTTT. This sequence encodes CASSPRTGNTEAFF.

The chain joins TRBV7-2 to TRBJ1-5, with D unresolved. Germline loops: CDR1 SGHTA, CDR2 FQGNSA. The length of the CDR3 is 13 residues. V was cut by 3 bases and J by 4 bases, with 7 bases left in between. CDR3 coding DNA: TGTGCCAGCAGCTTGAGACGGAATCAGCCCCAGCATTTT. It specifies CASSLRRNQPQHF.

This chain joins TRBV6-6 and TRBJ1-5; D unclear. The CDR3 extends over 14 amino acids. V dropped 8 bases and J dropped 4 bases, with 15 bases sitting between them. Germline values: CDR1 MNHNY, CDR2 SVGAGI (reference sequence). The CDR3 sequence is CASRATAANQPQHF. The CDR3 DNA reads as TGTGCCAGCCGCGCGACTGCAGCTAATCAGCCCCAGCATTTT.

The rearrangement joins TRBV9 to TRBJ1-4, with D perhaps matching TRBD1 (6 bases). This CDR3 region has 14 residues. The germline gives CDR1 SGDLS, CDR2 YYNGEE. Trimming took 4 bases from V and 4 from J, leaving 11 bases between them. CDR3 residues: CASSPEDSNEKLFF. CDR3 bases: TGTGCCAGCAGCCCCGAGGACAGTAATGAAAAACTGTTTTTT. Together with reference TRBV9 and TRBJ1-4, the CDR3 gives the full variable domain: DSGVTQTPKHLITATGQRVTLRCSPRSGDLSVYWYQQSLDQGLQFLIQYYNGEERAKGNILERFSAQQFPDLHSELNLSSLELGDSALYFCASSPEDSNEKLFFGSGTQLSVL.

The chain recombines TRBV7-9 with TRBJ1-4; D not resolved. Germline-derived CDR1 and CDR2 are SEHNR and FQNEAQ (reference sequence). V shed 7 bases and J shed 7 bases, with 16 bases lying between them. This CDR3 is built from 14 residues. The CDR3 DNA sequence: TGTGCCAGCAACAGCGGAGCTTTGATTGAAAAACTGTTTTTT. As protein: CASNSGALIEKLFF.

J is TRBJ1-2 and V is TRBV7-9, with 9 bases aligning to TRBD1. Germline lookup yields CDR1 SEHNR and CDR2 FQNEAQ (reference sequence). J was trimmed by 6 bases and V by 2 bases; bases with no gene match: 4. The CDR3 length is 14 residues. CDR3 DNA sequence: TGTGCCAGCAGCTTAAGGGACAGGGTGGATGGCTACACCTTC. This sequence encodes CASSLRDRVDGYTF.

J is TRBJ1-1 and V is TRBV6-6, with D perhaps TRBD1 (6 bases). Trimming cost V 4 bases and J 5 bases, with 11 bases left between them. The CDR3 has 13 residues. The V gene's germline CDR1 is MNHNY and CDR2 SVGAGI (reference sequence). The CDR3 coding sequence is TGTGCCAGCAGTTTAACAGGGTTTACTGAAGCTTTCTTT. Translation gives CASSLTGFTEAFF.